This TCR beta chain was recovered during a study of cytomegalovirus exposure and HLA in healthy donors. Background on the study: Early released data comprised around 80 million unique TCRs from HLA-typed donors.

In regard to this clone: As yet, its antigen is unknown.

The primer mix had 60 Vbeta and 13 Jbeta primers. Profiled with immunoSEQ multiplex PCR; TCRdb holds only in-frame clones, not every one. Here the sample spans 160,000 or so clones, around 70% being singletons. Overall study results and limits: Through in vitro validation, a few CMV-associated chains were shown to be specific for CMV antigens. Later on, an analysis tied 15,000 to 20,000 TCR beta sequences to HLA alleles at 0.05 false discovery rate.

V was pared by 7 bases and J by 0 bases, with 11 bases of the junction left unmatched. This CDR3 region has 16 residues. Germline V CDR1 and CDR2: LNHDA, SQIVND (reference sequence). Material: PBMCs. The TCR sequence derives from a man aged 18 to 35 in good health and CMV-seropositive. The J gene is TRBJ1-2, the V gene TRBV19; the match to TRBD1 covers 7 bases. CDR3 amino acids: CASTLKGALANYGYTF. The DNA of the CDR3 is TGTGCCAGTACCCTCAAGGGGGCATTAGCTAACTATGGCTACACCTTC.